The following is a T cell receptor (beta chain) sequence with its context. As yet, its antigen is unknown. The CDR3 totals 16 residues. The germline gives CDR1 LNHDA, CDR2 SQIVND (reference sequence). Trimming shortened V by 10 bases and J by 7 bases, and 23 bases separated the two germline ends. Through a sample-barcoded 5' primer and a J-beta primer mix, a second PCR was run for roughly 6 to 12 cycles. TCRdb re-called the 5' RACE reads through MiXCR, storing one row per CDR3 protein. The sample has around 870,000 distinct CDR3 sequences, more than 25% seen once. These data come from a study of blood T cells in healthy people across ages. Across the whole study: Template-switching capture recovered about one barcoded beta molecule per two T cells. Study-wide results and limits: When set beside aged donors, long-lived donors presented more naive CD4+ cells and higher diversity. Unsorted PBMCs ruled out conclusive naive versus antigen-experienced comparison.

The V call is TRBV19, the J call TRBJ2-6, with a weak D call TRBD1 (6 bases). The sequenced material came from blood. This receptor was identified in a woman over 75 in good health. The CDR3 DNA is TGTGCCACTACCTACGATGTGCAGGGGCTCGCCAACGTCCTGACTTTC. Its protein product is CATTYDVQGLANVLTF.